The clone carrying this T cell receptor beta chain occurred a few times. Its antigen is unidentified. CDR1 is SGHRS and CDR2 is YFSETQ in the germline V gene. V was clipped by 1 base and J by 5 bases; unmatched bases: 3. The CDR3 sequence is 15 residues long. This sample stems from a study of cytomegalovirus exposure and HLA in healthy donors. PCR employed 60 Vbeta and 13 Jbeta primers. Generated by immunoSEQ multiplex PCR, the TCRdb table keeps only in-frame clones and is missing some. The table has around 110,000 clones, over 70% seen once. General observations from the study: Earlier results showed most TCR beta V segments being productive about 90% or about 30% of the time.

The source of this sequence is a woman aged 18-29 years in good health and CMV-seronegative. The material sequenced was PBMCs. This chain connects TRBV5-1 to TRBJ2-2, with 9 bases fitting TRBD2. CDR3 in amino acids: CASSLIAGATGELFF. As DNA, the CDR3 is TGCGCCAGCAGCTTGATAGCGGGGGCAACCGGGGAGCTGTTTTTT.